This T cell receptor (beta chain) was sequenced during a study of OX40 agonist ivuxolimab in advanced cancers. For the study at large: Hepatocellular carcinoma, melanoma, renal cell or head and neck cancer affected the dose-escalation patients. Eligibility rules accepted prior anti-PD-1, anti-PD-L1 or anti-CTLA-4 therapy, and approximately 40% had some.

At cycle 4 day 1, cycle 7 day 1, and baseline, blood was sampled. Sequencing used immunoSEQ multiplex PCR; TCRdb keeps in-frame clones, though not all of them. In the table there are about 73,000 clones, 70% to 90% of which are singletons. This clone showed up just a few times. CDR3 length equals 14 residues. The V end lost 1 base, the J end lost 1 base, and 7 bases lay between the germline ends. In germline, CDR1 is MGHRA, CDR2 YSYEKL. The material was CD4+ or CD8+ T cells sorted from blood, obtained in a trial of the OX40 agonist ivuxolimab. The J gene is TRBJ1-2, the V gene TRBV4-1, with a tentative D call TRBD1 (5 bases). This clonotype was sampled from an adult with an advanced solid tumor such as melanoma, head and neck, liver or kidney cancer. CDR3 in amino acids: CASSQGTNNYGYTF. CDR3 bases: TGCGCCAGCAGCCAAGGGACAAATAACTATGGCTACACCTTC.